This T cell receptor beta chain was documented in a study of T-cell memory formation after mild COVID-19. Study-level background: TCR clustering was largely donor specific.

Trimming shortened V by 4 bases and J by 3 bases, and 13 bases separated the two germline ends. This CDR3 spans 14 amino acids. Study-wide findings and caveats: Several responding clones turned up in pre-infection memory, indicating that cross-reactive memory may have taken part.

Of note for this clonotype: Antigen unknown.

MiXCR was run by TCRdb on the 5' RACE reads, yielding one entry per CDR3 protein. The repertoire has roughly 150,000 distinct CDR3 sequences, 10% to 15% of them found once; the top ten carry approximately 3.6%. Sequencing was performed on PBMCs or a T cell subset sorted from them (not recorded which). The chain combines TRBV12-3 or TRBV12-4 with TRBJ2-7; perhaps TRBD1 as D (5 bases). This clonotype originated in a man between 18 and 35 years old who had mild COVID-19 (a few samples of this study predate the infection). Cell type and time point are not known. CDR3 bases: TGTGCCAGCAGTTCAAGCCCCAGGGTCTACGAGCAGTACGTC. Translated: CASSSSPRVYEQYV.